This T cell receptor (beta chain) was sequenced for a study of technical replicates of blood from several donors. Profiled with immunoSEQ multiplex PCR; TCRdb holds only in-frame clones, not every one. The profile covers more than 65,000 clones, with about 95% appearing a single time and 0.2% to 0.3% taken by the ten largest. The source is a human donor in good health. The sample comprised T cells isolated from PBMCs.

The CDR3 coding sequence is TGTGCCAGCAGCTTGAATCGGGGGGCCAAAAACATTCAGTACTTC. Protein product: CASSLNRGAKNIQYF. V and J are TRBV5-4 and TRBJ2-4, with TRBD2 as a possible D gene (6 bases). The germline V gene encodes CDR1 SGHNT and CDR2 YYREEE (reference sequence). V was pared by 1 base and J by 1 base, with 9 bases between. The CDR3 sequence is 15 residues long.